This TCR beta chain was observed in a study of T cells and Merkel cell carcinoma outcomes. General study results and limits: Reportedly, T-cell repertoire with density predicts Merkel cell carcinoma outcomes.

Clones were sequenced by immunoSEQ multiplex PCR, and TCRdb holds only the in-frame ones, with some missing. The sample lists 15,000 to 25,000 clones, around 79% seen once, with over 3% in the top ten. A remark on this clone: The antigen is undetermined.

In germline, CDR1 is MDHEN, CDR2 SYDVKM. Trimming removed 6 bases from V and 0 bases from J, with 14 bases in between. This CDR3 has 15 residues. The chain uses TRBV28 and TRBJ2-5; D is uncertain. Sequencing used tumor tissue from Merkel cell carcinoma. The sequence was collected from a human donor with Merkel cell carcinoma. CDR3 in DNA: TGTGCCAGCAGCTTTCTAGATAAGTACCAAGAGACCCAGTACTTC. Its protein product is CASSFLDKYQETQYF.